This T cell receptor beta chain was sequenced during a study of blood T cell repertoires in COVID-19. The trim removed 8 bases at V and 0 bases at J, leaving 3 bases unmatched. The CDR3 length is 13 residues. Authors' processing steps: The assay estimated nucleated cells by amplifying reference gene primers. TCRdb's copy holds only in-frame clones and misses some; the assay was immunoSEQ multiplex PCR. D and trimming were read from the DNA, whereas the V and J calls and clone size are those reported in that table. This table holds 250,000 or so clones, around nine tenths found once. The rearrangement uses TRBV12-3 or TRBV12-4 and TRBJ1-1; 7 bases line up with TRBD1. Sequencing input: peripheral blood. The sequence derives from a man aged 18 to 30 with active or convalescent COVID-19. CDR3 loop: CASRDRVNTEAFF. The CDR3 DNA follows: TGTGCCAGCCGGGACAGAGTGAACACTGAAGCTTTCTTT.